These 8 T cell receptor beta chains share one sample of origin, sequenced in a study of blood T cell repertoires in COVID-19. The table came from immunoSEQ multiplex PCR; TCRdb's copy has only in-frame clones and leaves some out. The table includes some 48,000 clones, 80% to 90% detected once. The sample comprised peripheral blood. These receptors all stem from a woman older than 75 with acute or convalescent COVID-19.

This chain links TRBV5-5 with TRBJ2-5; the match to TRBD1 covers 7 bases. V lost 0 bases and J lost 2; bases outside the gene matches: 7. Germline V gives CDR1 SGHKS, CDR2 YYEKEE (reference sequence). The CDR3 sequence is 16 residues long. This chain's CDR3 is CASSLGDRAQQETQYF. The DNA of the CDR3 is TGTGCCAGCAGCTTGGGGGACAGAGCCCAGCAAGAGACCCAGTACTTC.

The rearrangement joins TRBV15 to TRBJ2-6; 8 bases match TRBD1. This CDR3 has 17 amino acids. Looked up from germline, CDR1 is LNHNV and CDR2 is YYDKDF (reference sequence). Germline trimming cut 0 bases from V and 1 base from J; bases unmatched to any gene: 2. CDR3 amino acids: CATSRDRGQSGANVLTF. CDR3 DNA: TGTGCCACCAGCAGAGACAGGGGGCAGTCTGGGGCCAACGTCCTGACTTTC.

The chain employs TRBV7-9 and TRBJ2-2; D perhaps matches TRBD2 (5 bases). The V gene lost 5 bases and the J gene lost 0 bases, with 7 bases spanning the gap. The CDR3 covers 14 residues. Germline CDR1 SEHNR, CDR2 FQNEAQ (reference sequence). CDR3 protein: CASSEGPNTGELFF. CDR3 bases: TGTGCCAGCAGCGAGGGTCCGAACACCGGGGAGCTGTTTTTT.

V is TRBV18 and J is TRBJ1-1; D perhaps matches TRBD1 (6 bases). The CDR3 is 13 amino acids. Germline V gene sequence: CDR1 KGHSH, CDR2 LQKENI. The V end lost 3 bases, the J end lost 4 bases, and 9 bases lay between the germline ends. This CDR3 reads CASSPRGGTEAFF. DNA of the CDR3: TGTGCCAGCTCACCGAGAGGGGGCACTGAAGCTTTCTTT. The full variable domain, in which reference TRBV18 and TRBJ1-1 provide the parts outside the CDR3, is NAGVMQNPRHLVRRRGQEARLRCSPMKGHSHVYWYRQLPEEGLKFMVYLQKENIIDESGMPKERFSAEFPKEGPSILRIQQVVRGDSAAYFCASSPRGGTEAFFGQGTRLTVV.

This clone was observed a few times. The gene calls are TRBV11-2 and TRBJ1-2; D remains unclear. CDR1 is SGHAT and CDR2 is FQNNGV in the germline V gene. This CDR3 contains 12 residues. Trimming took 5 bases from V and 4 from J, leaving 8 bases between them. The chain's CDR3 is CASSPGFYGYTF. The DNA for the CDR3 is TGTGCCAGCAGCCCCGGTTTCTATGGCTACACCTTC. Full variable domain (remainder filled in from reference TRBV11-2 and TRBJ1-2): EAGVAQSPRYKIIEKRQSVAFWCNPISGHATLYWYQQILGQGPKLLIQFQNNGVVDDSQLPKDRFSAERLKGVDSTLKIQPAKLEDSAVYLCASSPGFYGYTFGSGTRLTVV.

The rearrangement uses TRBV7-3 and TRBJ2-3; possibly TRBD1 for D (5 bases). CDR3 length: 14 residues. Germline values: CDR1 SGHTA, CDR2 FQGTGA. V shed 3 bases and J shed 4 bases, with 11 bases lying between them. The CDR3 sequence is CASSFQGWADTQYF. Here the CDR3 DNA reads TGTGCCAGCAGCTTTCAGGGTTGGGCAGATACGCAGTATTTT.

This clone was picked up one time. This rearrangement joins TRBV28 to TRBJ1-1; D is unclear. The CDR3 is made up of 15 amino acids. V lost 3 bases, J lost 1 base, and 12 bases lay in between. Germline lookup yields CDR1 MDHEN and CDR2 SYDVKM. The DNA for the CDR3 is TGTGCCAGCAGTTTCCCTGGACGGGGGAACACTGAAGCTTTCTTT. Translation: CASSFPGRGNTEAFF.

The chain is built from TRBV5-4 and TRBJ2-1; perhaps TRBD2 as D (7 bases). In germline, CDR1 is SGHNT, CDR2 YYREEE (reference sequence). The CDR3 loop spans 16 amino acids. The V and J ends lost 4 bases and 4 bases respectively, with 18 bases between them. This chain's CDR3 is CASSPNGGRGYNEQFF. CDR3 DNA sequence: TGTGCCAGCAGCCCCAACGGGGGGCGCGGGTACAATGAGCAGTTCTTC.